This T cell receptor beta chain was identified in a study of T-cell reconstitution after alpha-beta-depleted transplantation in children. Findings and limits, study-wide: From newly produced T cells came most of the T-cell counts and diversity one year after transplant. Certain patients had high TCRbeta diversity at day 60, and it came from recipient T cells and thymic progenitors that survived. Reportedly, alpha-beta T cells present about two months post-transplant originated from several hundred expanded clones of graft origin.

The germline gives CDR1 LGHDT, CDR2 YNNKEL (reference sequence). V lost 6 bases and J 12 bases, leaving 15 bases between the germline ends. The CDR3 consists of 13 residues. Remarks on this clonotype: Antigen unknown.

As it was prepared, the TCRbeta library received unique molecular identifiers. From the PCR reads, TCRdb called clonotypes with MiXCR, one entry per CDR3 protein. The sample carries over 150,000 distinct CDR3 sequences, about 6.6% recorded once. This chain uses TRBV3-1 with TRBJ2-6; D remains ambiguous. This clonotype was obtained from a boy aged 2 to 9 with acute lymphoblastic leukemia, due to receive a stem cell transplant. This sample comprised PBMCs, obtained before TCRalphabeta/CD19-depleted stem cell transplant. The CDR3 DNA reads TGTGCCAGCAGATCCATTCGGCTGGGCGTCCTGACTTTC. Its protein product is CASRSIRLGVLTF.